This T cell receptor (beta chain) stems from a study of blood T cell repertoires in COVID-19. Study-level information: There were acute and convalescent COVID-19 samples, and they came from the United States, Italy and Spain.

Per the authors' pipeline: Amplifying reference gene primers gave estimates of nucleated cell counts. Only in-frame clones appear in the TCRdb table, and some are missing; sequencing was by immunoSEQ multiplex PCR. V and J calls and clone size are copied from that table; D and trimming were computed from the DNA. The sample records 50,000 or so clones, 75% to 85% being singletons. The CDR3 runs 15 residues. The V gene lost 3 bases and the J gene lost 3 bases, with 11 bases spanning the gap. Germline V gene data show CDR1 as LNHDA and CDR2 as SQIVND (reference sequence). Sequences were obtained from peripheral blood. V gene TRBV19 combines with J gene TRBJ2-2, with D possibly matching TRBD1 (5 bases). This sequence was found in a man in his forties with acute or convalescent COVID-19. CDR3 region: CASSIPGLDTGELFF. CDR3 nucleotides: TGTGCCAGTAGTATCCCAGGGCTAGACACCGGGGAGCTGTTTTTT.